The T cell receptor (beta chain) described here comes from a study of graft-versus-host responses after intestinal transplantation (dated by TCRdb to the early 2020s). Study-level background: Multivisceral, liver-intestinal, or isolated intestinal transplants were received by the recipients. Anti-thymocyte globulin induction was given to all recipients, followed by maintenance tacrolimus and steroids for two to four years. Bulk TCR-beta CDR3 sequencing was used to track graft-versus-host and host-versus-graft alloreactive T cell clones in the graft, circulation and bone marrow after intestinal transplantation. To identify alloreactive clones, pre-transplant mixed lymphocyte reaction products were sequenced and compared with unstimulated pre-transplant donor and recipient T cells. Of the approximately 24 intestinal transplant recipients enrolled in the cohort, one of whom was a retransplant, a few patients without pretransplant specimens were excluded. A peak of at least 4% donor T cells among recipient peripheral blood mononuclear cells was the definition used for donor T cell macrochimerism. Rather than going through the commercial service, samples from a few later patients were sequenced in-house on an Illumina MiSeq and processed with MiXCR.

The study at large found these results: In the allografts of patients with donor T cell macrochimerism, GvH to HvG T cell clonal ratios were high. The conclusions were limited by the relatively low number and heterogeneity of the intestinal transplant patients. Early after transplant, declines in HvG clones were associated with peak levels of circulating GvH clones. GvH clones turned up in recipient bone marrow, with some appearing earlier in ileal mucosa or blood, a pattern consistent with an intestinal mucosal origin.

The time point label for this specimen denotes: cells obtained before transplantation from donor or recipient. CD3+CD4+ and CD3+CD8+ populations were FACS-sorted from unstimulated pre-transplant donor and recipient cells taken from spleen or lymph nodes. With regard to this clone: Its antigen remains undetermined. Base qualities are not recorded, but no much larger clone differs from it by a single base.

Library preparation employed the immunoSEQ multiplex PCR assay. In most patients, genomic DNA was isolated using the Qiagen DNeasy Blood and Tissue Kit and sent frozen to Adaptive Biotechnologies for TCR sequencing. For most patients, genomic DNA was subjected to high-throughput TCR-beta CDR3 sequencing by Adaptive Biotechnologies. The original methods were these. Adaptive's ImmunoSEQ software was the source of the TCR sequencing data for 18 patients, while three other patients were processed with MiXCR and VDJtools. CD4 versus CD8 sorting errors were corrected by removing sequences found in both subsets at a frequency ratio below 5:1. Because the origin of CDR3 nucleotide sequences shared between donor and recipient could not be assigned, those sequences were removed. To count as alloreactive, a clone needed at least 2-fold expansion over unstimulated cells and a minimum CFSE-low frequency of 0.002% (template counts) or 0.001% (read counts). Clones detected in sequenced pre-transplant spleen, lymph node, or MLR CFSE-low populations of the donor or recipient were defined as mappable. The cumulative frequency of alloreactive clones was calculated as a percentage of all sequences, weighted by copy number. The table comes from immuneACCESS by way of TCRdb, which keeps in-frame sequences with V and J called. Part of the clones is missing from these tables; in studies checked, under half for an unresolved V gene and the rest for unknown reasons. For V, J and clone size, that table is used; D and trimming come from the DNA. For this sample the table gives around 97,000 clones, of which about nine tenths were detected only once. The ten top clones hold under 0.2% of the sample.

V and J are trimmed by 6 bases and 9 bases, and the gene matches miss 14 bases of the junction. From the germline V gene, CDR1 is SGHVS and CDR2 is FNYEAQ. From the cysteine up to the phenylalanine, the CDR3 has a length of 15 residues. The entry retains the CDR3 DNA only, 45 bases that are in frame from base 1. The receptor was derived from a human donor who was the organ donor for an intestinal transplant. The chain was built from TRBV7-6 and TRBJ1-3; 7 middle bases align to TRBD1. Sequenced here: unstimulated CD4+ T cells sorted from spleen or lymph node cells, sampled before transplant. The DNA sequence reads TGTGCCAGCAGACAGACAGGGACCAGACGGGGCACCATATATTTT. Translated, it reads CASRQTGTRRGTIYF.